The 5 T cell receptor beta chains presented below share a single source sample, sequenced in a study of CD8 T cells in Susac syndrome. The RNA input was 0.5 to 1 ug, and it was reverse transcribed with random hexamers. TCRdb fed the immunoSEQ multiplex PCR reads into MiXCR, producing one record per CDR3 protein. The table includes roughly 150,000 distinct CDR3 sequences, 85% to 95% detected once. Input material: CD4+ T cells from PBMCs. Every receptor here comes from a human donor with Susac syndrome.

This rearrangement joins TRBV6-5 to TRBJ2-1, with TRBD2 identical over 7 bases. The CDR3 covers 13 residues. Trimming took 8 bases from V and 9 from J; bases not matched to a gene: 10. The germline CDR1 and CDR2 sequences are MNHEY and SVGAGI. The CDR3 loop reads CASLQGPGGEQFF. CDR3 coding DNA: TGTGCCAGCCTCCAGGGTCCGGGGGGTGAGCAGTTCTTC.

The genes are TRBV20-1 and TRBJ2-3; D gene uncertain. Germline CDR1 DFQATT, CDR2 SNEGSKA (reference sequence). The CDR3 contains 15 residues. The V end lost 0 bases, the J end lost 4 bases, and 14 bases lay between the germline ends. The CDR3 nucleotides are TGCAGTGCTAGAGATTTGAGCAGATCACCAGATACGCAGTATTTT. As protein: CSARDLSRSPDTQYF.

This clonotype appeared a single time. The chain links TRBV29-1 to TRBJ2-1; 8 nucleotides line up with TRBD2. V shed 6 bases and J 0 bases; nucleotides not matched to a gene: 7. Germline CDR1 and CDR2: SQVTM and ANQGSEA. The CDR3 is made up of 15 amino acids. The DNA for the CDR3 is TGCAGCGTCGTACTAGCGGAGAGCTCCTACAATGAGCAGTTCTTC. Translated, it gives CSVVLAESSYNEQFF.

The chain combines TRBV12-3 or TRBV12-4 with TRBJ1-2, with 9 bases aligning to TRBD1. The V and J ends lost 4 bases and 10 bases, in that order; junction bases with no gene match: 10. The CDR3 runs 14 residues. The CDR3 DNA reads as TGTGCCAGCAGTTACGCCCCCGGACAGGGGTTCTACACCTTC. Its protein is CASSYAPGQGFYTF.

The chain carries TRBV15 and TRBJ2-4, with 7 bases that match TRBD1. V lost 4 bases to trimming and J lost 0 bases; unmatched junction nucleotides: 9. The CDR3 length is 17 residues. Germline CDR1 reads LNHNV; CDR2 reads YYDKDF (reference sequence). The CDR3 nucleotides are TGTGCCACCAGCACCAGTCCCGGGACAGCAGCCAAAAACATTCAGTACTTC. Translating gives CATSTSPGTAAKNIQYF.